This TCR beta chain was identified in a study of blood T cells in healthy people across ages. Next came a second PCR, run for about 7 to 11 cycles, which used a sample-barcoded 5' primer along with a J-beta primer mix. Each CDR3 protein gets one entry after TCRdb re-called the 5' RACE reads with MiXCR. The sample has about 1 million distinct CDR3 sequences, under 30% seen once. This clonotype has at least ten counts. V was clipped by 1 base and J by 6 bases, with 15 bases between them. The V gene's germline CDR1 is DFQATT and CDR2 SNEGSKA (reference sequence). This CDR3 comprises 14 residues. These data were also reused for a study on T cells of mothers and their children.

The source material was blood. The clonotype comes from a girl under 10 years old in good health. The chain has TRBV20-1 and TRBJ1-1, with D uncertain. CDR3 bases: TGCAGTGCTAGAGGGGTGGGCAAGGGCGCTGAAGCTTTCTTT. As protein: CSARGVGKGAEAFF.